The 18 T cell receptor gamma chains below come from one sample, sequenced in a study of human gamma delta and Vdelta1 T cells. TCRdb re-called the PCR reads through CATT. The sample has over 300 gamma-chain clones; approximately 4.8% are singletons. The sequenced sample was differentiated CD27- Vdelta1 gamma-delta T cells from blood. The receptors here all came from a human donor in good health.

Sample share makes this clone medium-sized. At one end, the junction sequence differs from germline, possibly due to a read error. The chain uses TRGV5 and TRGJ1 or TRGJ2. Germline CDR1 is VINAFY and CDR2 is YDVSNSKD. CDR3 length equals 11 residues. Written as DNA, the CDR3 is TGTGCCACCTGGGACCGTCTCTGGGGGGTCTTT. Residues: CATWDRLWGVF.

Concerning this clone itself: This likely traces to a read error, being one base from a far larger clone. This chain uses TRGV2 with TRGJ1 or TRGJ2. The germline CDR1 and CDR2 sequences are EGSNGY and YDSYNSKV. The CDR3 consists of 12 residues. The CDR3 reads CATWDGYYKKLF. In DNA form, the CDR3 reads TGTGCCACCTGGGACGGGTATTACAAGAAACTCTTT.

A remark on this clone: This may be a read error, as it is one base from a much larger clone. V and J are TRGV2 and TRGJ1 or TRGJ2. The J gene, absent from TCRdb, was called here by matching the DNA to germline. Germline V gene data show CDR1 as EGSNGY and CDR2 as YDSYNSKV. This CDR3 is 15 amino acids long. CDR3 DNA: TGTGCCACCTGGGGCGGGCGCCAAGTAAATTATAAGAAACTCTTT. Translating it yields CATWGGRQVNYKKLF.

There are a few counts of this clone. The TCRdb record carries a much larger clone's protein, which differs from this DNA's translation at residue 13; a read error is the likely cause, and the protein listed here is the DNA translation. The chain couples TRGV9 to TRGJP. This CDR3 has 18 residues. Germline V gene data show CDR1 as GITISATS and CDR2 as ISYDGTV (reference sequence). CDR3: CALWEVIPQELGEKIKVF. DNA of the CDR3: TGTGCCTTGTGGGAGGTGATCCCCCAAGAGTTGGGCGAAAAAATCAAGGTATTT.

Concerning this clone itself: The protein given by TCRdb reflects a much larger clone and differs at residue 5 from this DNA's translation, likely from a read error; the protein shown is the DNA's translation. The rearrangement uses TRGV3 and TRGJ1 or TRGJ2. After removal of 6 bases from V and 3 bases from J, the junction contained 8 bases not matched to a gene. The CDR3 spans 13 residues. CDR1 VTNTFY and CDR2 YDVSTARD come from the germline V gene (reference sequence). The CDR3 nucleotides are TGTGCCACCTGGTATAGTTTTTATTATAAGAAACTCTTT. Encoded protein: CATWYSFYYKKLF.

By its share, this clone is large. This sequence is one base from a far larger clone and is likely a read error. This chain uses TRGV9 with TRGJP. The CDR3 runs 18 residues. Germline-derived CDR1 and CDR2 are GITISATS and ISYDGTV (reference sequence). The CDR3 sequence is CALWEVIPQELGKKSKVF. CDR3 bases: TGTGCCTTGTGGGAGGTGATCCCCCAAGAGTTGGGCAAAAAAAGCAAGGTATTT.

Judged by abundance, this clone is large. It is likely a read error: a sequence one base away is far more abundant. The sample contains more than one DNA sequence encoding this CDR3. J is TRGJ1 or TRGJ2 and V is TRGV3. CDR1 is VTNTFY and CDR2 is YDVSTARD in the germline V gene (reference sequence). The CDR3 sequence is 11 residues long. V shed 0 bases, J shed 16 bases, and the junction held 9 bases outside the gene matches. The CDR3, as DNA: TGTGCCACCTGGGACAGGCAGGGGAAGCTCTTT. It specifies CATWDRQGKLF.

As to this clone: It is likely a read error: a sequence one base away is far more abundant. This specimen includes other DNA sequences encoding the same CDR3. This sequence joins TRGV9 and TRGJ1 or TRGJ2. There are 11 residues in the CDR3. Germline CDR1 and CDR2: GITISATS and ISYDGTV (reference sequence). DNA of the CDR3: TGTGCCCTGTGGGAGGACCGAAAGAAACTCTTT. Protein product: CALWEDRKKLF.

This clone was observed a few times. The translation of this DNA and the TCRdb protein of a much larger clone differ at residue 10, probably owing to a read error; the protein shown here is translated from the DNA. The chain has TRGV5 and TRGJ1 or TRGJ2. This CDR3 is built from 11 residues. Germline V lookup: CDR1 VINAFY, CDR2 YDVSNSKD. In nucleotides, the CDR3 is TGTGCCACCTGGGACAGGCAGGGGAAAATCTTT. Its protein is CATWDRQGKIF.

This clone was detected a few times. The chain recombines TRGV3 with TRGJP2. Germline matching of the DNA provided the J gene here, since TCRdb leaves it blank. The germline gives CDR1 VTNTFY, CDR2 YDVSTARD (reference sequence). Trimming at V came to 0 bases and at J to 7 bases, leaving 5 bases not matched to a gene. The CDR3 contains 14 residues. CDR3 nucleotides: TGTGCCACCTGGGACAGGCGGGATGATTGGATCAAGACGTTT. Translation gives CATWDRRDDWIKTF.

The chain joins TRGV3 to TRGJ1 or TRGJ2. Germline CDR1 VTNTFY, CDR2 YDVSTARD (reference sequence). The CDR3 has 15 residues. J lost 5 bases, V lost 3 bases, and 13 bases had no gene match. CDR3 sequence (DNA): TGTGCCACCTGGGACGGGCGCCAAGTAGATTATAAGAAACTCTTT. Its translation is CATWDGRQVDYKKLF.

This clone was recorded a few times. The gene calls are TRGV3 and TRGJP2. Germline V CDR1 and CDR2: VTNTFY, YDVSTARD (reference sequence). This CDR3 contains 13 residues. The J segment lost 11 bases and the V segment lost 0 bases, leaving 6 bases of the junction unmatched. As DNA, the CDR3 is TGTGCCACCTGGGACAGGCCTCGATGGATCAAGACGTTT. Protein product: CATWDRPRWIKTF.

As regards this clone: The protein recorded in TCRdb matches a much larger clone and deviates from this DNA's translation at residue 5, suggesting a read error; the protein here is obtained by translating the DNA. This chain uses TRGV9 with TRGJP. CDR3 length: 18 residues. Per the germline V gene, CDR1 is GITISATS and CDR2 is ISYDGTV (reference sequence). DNA of the CDR3: TGTGCCTTGTGGAAGGTGATCCCCCAAGAGTTGGGCAAAAAAATCAAGGTATTT. It codes for CALWKVIPQELGKKIKVF.

The rearrangement links TRGV9 to TRGJ1 or TRGJ2. The CDR3 consists of 13 residues. V lost 4 bases to trimming and J lost 8 bases; unmatched junction nucleotides: 11. CDR1 is GITISATS, CDR2 ISYDGTV, per germline (reference sequence). CDR3 coding DNA: TGTGCCTTGTGGGAATGGGAGAATAATAAGAAACTCTTT. Its translation: CALWEWENNKKLF.

V usage is TRGV3 and J usage is TRGJ1 or TRGJ2. Germline lookup yields CDR1 VTNTFY and CDR2 YDVSTARD (reference sequence). The CDR3 is 11 residues long. J lost 11 bases, V lost 9 bases, and 13 bases had no gene match. CDR3 in DNA: TGTGCCACCGGTGACAGGCAGGAGAAACTCTTT. It encodes CATGDRQEKLF.

This clone came up a few times. It is likely a read error: a sequence one base away is far more abundant. This sample also contains other DNA sequences that code for the same CDR3. The V gene is TRGV9, the J gene TRGJ1 or TRGJ2. The germline V gene encodes CDR1 GITISATS and CDR2 ISYDGTV (reference sequence). This CDR3 spans 11 amino acids. The CDR3 DNA reads TGTGCCTTGTGGGAGGACCGAAAGAAACTGTTT. Amino acid sequence: CALWEDRKKLF.

The chain has TRGV3 and TRGJ1 or TRGJ2. The junction had 12 bases not matched to a gene; V was cut back by 9 bases and J by 10 bases. Germline lookup yields CDR1 VTNTFY and CDR2 YDVSTARD (reference sequence). The CDR3 totals 11 residues. This CDR3 is CATGNRQKKLF. CDR3 DNA sequence: TGTGCCACCGGGAACAGGCAGAAGAAACTCTTT.

V gene assignment gives TRGV3, but the J gene was left uncalled. This CDR3 spans 11 amino acids. CDR1 is VTNTFY, CDR2 YDVSTARD, per germline (reference sequence). Here the CDR3 DNA reads TGTGCCACCTGGGACAGGCAGAGCAAAATATTT. This gives the protein CATWDRQSKIF.